The source of this T cell receptor beta chain is a study of cytomegalovirus exposure and HLA in healthy donors (dated by TCRdb to 2016 to 2017). With regard to the full study: An earlier analysis of 587 of the donors reported 276 Gb of sequence data and about 120 million unique TCR beta sequences obtained from around 180 million T cells. Of the 398 genotyped donors, 65% to 90% fell in the genetic ancestry cluster associated with self-reported Caucasian donors. Roughly 290 gigabases of sequencing data and 91 million or so unique TCR sequences made up an early release that covered fewer than 650 HLA-typed donors. Roughly 5 DR-DQ haplotypes were handled as single units for association and clustering because linkage in the cohort was strong. All discovery cohort repertoires had been generated using a single sequencing platform. A later genetic analysis used genome-wide SNP genotypes for about three fifths of the roughly 700 donors, treating that subset as a discovery cohort. In a later analysis, previously published TCR beta repertoires from 670 or so donors were re-analyzed and high-resolution HLA genotyping was added so that TCR occurrence patterns could be studied. Among 300 to 450 genotyped donors of the cohort, an average of approximately 230,000 unique TCR beta nucleotide sequences were sequenced per donor, roughly 18% of them non-productive. HLA typing included class I and class II loci at four-digit resolution. The number of donors typed differed by locus, with roughly 629-640 for A, B, C, DRB1 and DQB1, around 500 for DQA1, over 600 for DPA1, and 450 to 480 for DPB1. The study profiled the T cell repertoires of around 700 subjects by immunosequencing and related them to cytomegalovirus serostatus. Along with the approximately 670-subject first cohort, a separate validation cohort of around 110 different subjects was used. An earlier analysis of 587 of the donors used high-throughput TCR beta sequencing to judge whether each TCR beta V gene segment behaved as functional or pseudogenic. Donor age, sex, ethnicity and CMV serostatus were compiled together with the repertoire data. Rather than using new phenotypic data, the later analysis identified candidate immune exposures from TCR beta sequences and from how often those sequences occurred across donors. The study combined high-throughput TCR immunosequencing, statistical association of individual TCRs with disease status, and machine learning to predict cytomegalovirus infection status. The study aimed to test whether signatures of past pathogen exposure could be identified by cataloging public T cell receptors. Paper-wide results and their limitations: According to a later analysis, TCR association rates differed among HLA loci, with DRB1 alleles showing the most associated TCRs and HLA-C alleles showing the fewest. In a later analysis, HLA-associated TCR beta chains were found to be more clonally expanded and to have lower generation probabilities than equally common non-associated chains. In vitro tests confirmed that a few of the cytomegalovirus-associated TCR beta chains recognize cytomegalovirus antigens. At a false discovery rate of 0.05, a later analysis linked roughly 17,000 TCR beta sequences to specific HLA alleles. A cluster of highly shared sequence variants was judged likely to be a technical artifact of the sequencing pipeline. According to a later analysis, parvovirus B19, influenza, CMV and Epstein-Barr virus appeared linked to several top co-occurrence clusters. Correlated functional status among segregating V segments might be attributable to linkage disequilibrium, but an unknown experimental factor could not be ruled out. HLA typing was unavailable for some donors at each locus, so association tests used only the typed subset. Strong co-occurrence of HLA alleles, especially DR and DQ, made assigning TCR associations to individual alleles difficult. In an earlier analysis of 450 to 750 of the donors, most TCR beta V segments appeared in productive rearrangements about 87% or about 30% of the time, broadly matching IMGT annotations. Immune exposure information for the cohort was limited to CMV serostatus. Across donors, most TCR sequences were observed very rarely, whereas some public TCRs were present in many individuals. Most CMV-associated TCR beta chains appeared to be HLA-restricted in a later analysis, and the HLA associations seemed to be driven largely by CMV exposure. Cytomegalovirus status was reported to be diagnosed by the classifier with high specificity and sensitivity in both the original and validation cohorts. A further reported finding was that TCR beta sequences accurately predicted the HLA-A and HLA-B alleles for most subjects in the first cohort. The earlier analysis of a few hundred of the donors excluded some 16 rarely observed V segments, including chromosome 9 orphons, because counts were too low. A later genetic analysis reported fewer N-insertions in productive TCRs among donors in an Asian-associated ancestry cluster than the approximately 670-donor mean. The cohort was sequenced for TCR beta chains only, and without alpha or paired-chain data the features that could be detected were limited. The presence/absence analyses assumed that sequencing depth was roughly uniform across donors, and that assumption may not be true. The study gave a list of under 200 TCR beta chains associated with cytomegalovirus. Some IMGT-functional V segments, including TRBV6-2 and TRBV6-3, could not be told apart with the 87-base-pair reads, so those segments were excluded. In a later genetic analysis, a missense DCLRE1C variant was associated with V-gene and J-gene trimming of TCR beta chains, and the association was replicated in an independent cohort. The authors suggested that the approach could potentially be extended to other disease states and immunological phenotypes.

In total, approximately 700 healthy bone marrow donors made up the cohort. All cohort members were sampled while nominally healthy, although unrecorded immune exposures were likely present. The donor tested CMV seronegative, placing the donor among the 352 seronegative members of the cohort. A peripheral blood sample was provided by each donor, and peripheral blood mononuclear cells were used for TCR beta sequencing. Genomic DNA was extracted from the blood cell samples with the Qiagen DNeasy Blood Extraction Kit. For this clone: This receptor's antigen is unknown. Within one base of it there is no much larger clone, and no base qualities were kept.

The library was produced with the immunoSEQ multiplex PCR assay. For the multiplex PCR, a mixture combining 60 forward primers for TCR Vbeta segments and 13 reverse primers for TCR Jbeta segments was used. A multiplex PCR assay on genomic DNA amplified the CDR3 region of rearranged TCR beta genes. On the Illumina HiSeq System, the amplified TCR beta libraries were sequenced as 87-base-pair reads. The published analysis was carried out like this. In a later analysis, some 80 million unique TCR beta chains were counted across the roughly 610 repertoires, and roughly 10 million of these chains were shared by at least two donors. To remove PCR and sequencing errors, raw reads were error-corrected and collapsed into unique sequences using a nearest-neighbor algorithm that merged closely related sequences. CDR3 sequences were aligned to IMGT reference sequences to assign V, D and J gene segments. For a sequence to be retained, at least a six-nucleotide match to both a V gene segment and a J gene segment was required. A rearrangement was called productive if the CDR3 had no stop codons and remained in frame with V and J, and every other rearrangement was called non-productive. CDR3 was defined according to IMGT convention as the region running from the second conserved V-encoded cysteine to the conserved J-encoded phenylalanine. Sequences without an unambiguous match to a single V gene segment were excluded from the earlier analysis of several hundred of the donors. In an earlier analysis of around 590 of the donors, a V segment was called functional when productive rearrangements were above 56.7%, and segregating when the standard deviation between donors exceeded 5%. A statistical classification framework was developed to diagnose cytomegalovirus status using the catalog of TCR beta chain sequences. A later analysis assigned V and J genes by comparing TCR nucleotide sequences with IMGT/GENE-DB human TR gene sequences. Using the TCRdist pipeline, a later analysis assigned CDR3 sequences along with most-parsimonious VDJ recombination scenarios. In a later analysis, each TCR beta chain was defined by its CDR3 amino acid sequence together with its V-gene family, and reads without a unique V-gene family were excluded. A later analysis removed 592 highly shared, low-generation-probability nucleotide sequences to deal with suspected cross-contamination and a sequencing artifact. A later analysis calculated a clonal expansion index for each public chain from normalized within-repertoire ranks of inferred template counts. In a later analysis, generation probabilities were computed with a VDJ recombination model fitted to out-of-frame rearrangements, and the resulting probabilities were checked against IGoR. In a later analysis, hypergeometric tests were used to score TCR-TCR, TCR-HLA and TCR-CMV co-occurrence, with a repertoire-size bias correction applied to TCR pairs. To estimate false discovery rates, a later analysis permuted the HLA or CMV assignments 20 times. In a later analysis, co-occurring TCRs were grouped using DBSCAN, with TCRdist sequence similarity added in when clustering inside HLA-allele-positive subsets. Repertoires with fewer than 30,000 or more than 120,000 public chains, plus five repertoires with anomalous nucleotide sharing, were excluded from co-occurrence clustering. The clones in this table, taken by TCRdb from immuneACCESS, are in-frame only. Not every clone is retained; where verified, under half of the shortfall comes from an unresolved V gene, and the cause of the rest is unknown. V, J and clone size reflect that table, while D and trimming were determined from the DNA. Across this sample there are over 95,000 clones, with around 80% seen only once. The biggest ten clones account for roughly 2.6% of the sample.

CDR1 and CDR2 are drawn from the germline V gene: MNHNS, SASEGT. A distance of 9 bases separates the germline ends of V and J, which lose 1 base and 1 base respectively. Reading from cysteine to phenylalanine, the CDR3 counts 15 amino acids. Just the 45-base CDR3 DNA is kept, in frame starting at base 1. Sequenced: PBMCs. The rearranged segments are TRBV6-1 and TRBJ2-3, and possibly TRBD1, on 5 matching bases. This clonotype was sampled from a female donor in good health and CMV-seronegative. CDR3 reads: CASSEVGARTDTQYF. The bases read TGTGCCAGCAGTGAAGTAGGGGCACGCACAGATACGCAGTATTTT.